The 26 T cell receptor beta chains presented below share a single source sample, sequenced in a study of T cell repertoires in cytomegalovirus infection. A single record per CDR3 protein comes from TCRdb applying MiXCR to the reads. The profile shows roughly 230,000 distinct CDR3 sequences, 22% of them singletons. The specimen sequenced was CD8+ T cells from PBMCs. Every receptor here comes from a human donor in good health (CMV status not recorded). Some clones in this sample may be carry-over from other donors' samples.

This clonotype was detected many times. The chain has TRBV11-2 and TRBJ2-1; TRBD1 matches 8 bases. Germline V CDR1 and CDR2: SGHAT, FQNNGV. This CDR3 contains 16 residues. The ends lost 1 base at V and 5 bases at J; junction bases unmatched: 7. CDR3 region: CASSLGPGGWNNEQFF. The CDR3 bases are TGTGCCAGCAGCTTAGGCCCAGGGGGCTGGAACAATGAGCAGTTCTTC.

Only a few counts were recorded for this clonotype. The CDR3 DNA reads TGTGCCAGCAGTTACCCGGAGGAGCAGTTCTTC. The encoded protein is CASSYPEEQFF. The V and J genes are TRBV6-2 or TRBV6-3 and TRBJ2-1, with no clear D. Between the trimmed V and J ends, which lost 2 bases and 10 bases, there was a span of 6 bases. Germline lookup yields CDR1 MNHEY and CDR2 SVGEGT. The CDR3 extends over 11 amino acids.

Many counts were recorded for this clonotype. This chain joins TRBV7-2 and TRBJ2-3, with D possibly matching TRBD2 (5 bases). Germline V gene data show CDR1 as SGHTA and CDR2 as FQGNSA. CDR3 length: 14 amino acids. Trimming stripped 4 bases from V and 8 bases from J, with 16 bases between. The CDR3 is CASSSGMDRSTQYF. CDR3 DNA sequence: TGTGCCAGCAGCTCCGGGATGGATAGGAGTACGCAGTATTTT.

The chain joins TRBV2 to TRBJ1-1; D unresolved. CDR1 is SNHLY, CDR2 FYNNEI, per germline. This CDR3 has 13 residues. The V end was cut by 6 bases, the J end by 6 bases, with 14 bases between. DNA for the CDR3: TGTGCCAGCAGCCTTGACGGAAGACCTGAAGCTTTCTTT. Protein sequence: CASSLDGRPEAFF.

V usage is TRBV12-3 or TRBV12-4 and J usage is TRBJ1-3; D might be TRBD1 (5 bases). CDR3 size: 14 residues. V was cut by 1 base and J by 4 bases, with 8 bases left in between. CDR3 nucleotides: TGTGCCAGCAGTTTAGGCTGGACAGGAAACACCATATATTTT. This encodes CASSLGWTGNTIYF.

The gene calls are TRBV6-6 and TRBJ2-1; 12 bases are shared with TRBD2. In germline, CDR1 is MNHNY, CDR2 SVGAGI (reference sequence). The J segment lost 9 bases and the V segment lost 5 bases, leaving 11 bases of the junction unmatched. The CDR3 runs 16 residues. The chain's CDR3 is CASSPWTSGDFGEQFF. The CDR3 DNA is TGTGCCAGCAGTCCCTGGACTAGCGGGGACTTCGGTGAGCAGTTCTTC.

This clonotype was counted only a few times. The CDR3 loop is CSVWGRGTNEQFF. The CDR3 bases are TGCAGCGTTTGGGGGCGCGGTACTAATGAGCAGTTCTTC. J is TRBJ2-1 and V is TRBV29-1; possibly TRBD1 for D (6 bases). V was trimmed by 5 bases and J by 7 bases, leaving 15 bases between them. The CDR3 has 13 residues. From germline, CDR1 is SQVTM and CDR2 ANQGSEA.

This clonotype occurred a few times. V gene TRBV20-1 combines with J gene TRBJ2-7; weak D call: TRBD1 (6 bases). The CDR3 is made up of 13 amino acids. V was cut by 2 bases and J by 3 bases, with 11 bases left in between. CDR1 and CDR2 from the germline V gene are DFQATT and SNEGSKA (reference sequence). This CDR3 reads CSARQGYGYEQYF. DNA of the CDR3: TGCAGTGCTAGACAGGGGTACGGCTACGAGCAGTACTTC.

Only a few counts were recorded for this clonotype. The chain's CDR3 is CASSPLGGVSYEQYF. CDR3 nucleotide sequence: TGCGCCAGCAGCCCTCTGGGGGGAGTAAGCTACGAGCAGTACTTC. The genes are TRBV4-1 and TRBJ2-7; the D gene is possibly TRBD2 (6 bases). Trimming cost V 4 bases and J 3 bases, with 16 bases left between them. Germline CDR1 MGHRA, CDR2 YSYEKL. This CDR3 is 15 amino acids long.

The V gene is TRBV28, the J gene TRBJ2-3, with D tentatively TRBD1 or TRBD2 (5 bases each). The CDR3 contains 17 residues. CDR1 and CDR2 from the germline V gene are MDHEN and SYDVKM. With 8 bases removed from V and 6 bases from J, the gap between germline ends came to 27 bases. CDR3 amino acids: CASGGGESSPVGDTQYF. The CDR3 bases are TGTGCCAGCGGGGGTGGGGAGAGTTCGCCGGTTGGGGATACGCAGTATTTT.

Remarks on this clonotype: A much larger clone is a single base away; this may be a read error. The chain has TRBV7-6 and TRBJ2-7; D not resolved. Germline V CDR1 and CDR2: SGHVS, FNYEAQ. The CDR3 extends over 14 amino acids. V gave up 5 bases and J gave up 2 bases, with 13 bases separating them. The CDR3 region is CASSPRVPTYEQYF. In nucleotides, the CDR3 is TGTGCCAGCAGCCCCCGGGTCCCCACCTACGAGCAGTACTTC.

The rearrangement links TRBV6-2 or TRBV6-3 to TRBJ2-7; 8 bases are a match to TRBD1. CDR1 MNHEY and CDR2 SVGEGT come from the germline V gene. V trimming: 2 bases; J trimming: 0 bases; junction bases outside the gene matches: 6. The CDR3 consists of 16 residues. CDR3 nucleotide sequence: TGTGCCAGCAGTTACCGGACAGGGTTGAGCTCCTACGAGCAGTACTTC. This codes for CASSYRTGLSSYEQYF.

This clonotype has at least ten counts. This chain connects TRBV7-9 to TRBJ2-7; 10 bases line up with TRBD1. V shed 5 bases, J shed 3 bases, and the junction held 7 bases outside the gene matches. Germline CDR1 is SEHNR and CDR2 is FQNEAQ (reference sequence). The CDR3 runs 15 residues. CDR3 nucleotide sequence: TGTGCCAGCAGCCACGCGGGGGACAGGGGCTACGAGCAGTACTTC. As protein: CASSHAGDRGYEQYF. Filled out from reference TRBV7-9 and TRBJ2-7, the complete variable domain reads DTGVSQNPRHKITKRGQNVTFRCDPISEHNRLYWYRQTLGQGPEFLTYFQNEAQLEKSRLLSDRFSAERPKGSFSTLEIQRTEQGDSAMYLCASSHAGDRGYEQYFGPGTRLTVT.

This clonotype occurred a few times. V is TRBV29-1 and J is TRBJ2-7; D possibly corresponds to TRBD2 (6 bases). The germline V gene encodes CDR1 SQVTM and CDR2 ANQGSEA. V was clipped by 0 bases and J by 3 bases, with 9 bases between them. There are 13 residues in the CDR3. CDR3: CSVEEGGGYEQYF. DNA of the CDR3: TGCAGCGTTGAAGAGGGGGGTGGCTACGAGCAGTACTTC.

Concerning this clonotype itself: This may stem from a read error, because a much larger clone lies one nucleotide away. The chain is built from TRBV7-8 and TRBJ2-1; 8 bases line up with TRBD2. The CDR3 runs to 16 residues. Germline values: CDR1 SGHVS, CDR2 FQNEAQ. CDR3 region: CPSSTTGGAFYNEQFF. The CDR3 bases are TGTCCCAGCAGCACCACCGGGGGGGCCTTCTACAATGAGCAGTTCTTC. Combining the CDR3 with reference TRBV7-8 and TRBJ2-1 gives the whole variable domain GAGVSQSPRYKVAKRGQDVALRCDPISGHVSLFWYQQALGQGPEFLTYFQNEAQLDKSGLPSDRFFAERPEGSVSTLKIQRTQQEDSAVYLCPSSTTGGAFYNEQFFGPGTRLTVL.

This clonotype was counted between two and nine times. The rearrangement uses TRBV7-6 and TRBJ2-5; D call uncertain. The germline V and J ends were trimmed by 5 bases and 5 bases, with 15 bases remaining between them. This CDR3 has 14 amino acids. In germline, CDR1 is SGHVS, CDR2 FNYEAQ. CDR3 sequence reads: CASSPPEVRETQYF. The CDR3 bases are TGTGCCAGCAGCCCCCCAGAAGTCCGGGAGACCCAGTACTTC.

This clonotype appeared many times. The chain has TRBV11-3 and TRBJ2-1; a possible D gene is TRBD1 (5 bases). Germline CDR1 and CDR2: SGHNT and YENEEA. V lost 0 bases, J lost 10 bases, and 13 bases lay in between. There are 14 residues in the CDR3. CDR3 sequence reads: CASSLEGFRTEQFF. The CDR3 DNA reads as TGTGCCAGCAGCTTAGAAGGGTTCCGGACAGAGCAGTTCTTC.

This clonotype was seen a few times. The chain uses TRBV4-1 and TRBJ2-3; D is possibly TRBD1 (6 bases). There are 16 residues in the CDR3. Germline CDR1 is MGHRA and CDR2 is YSYEKL. Between the trimmed V and J ends, which lost 1 base and 4 bases, there was a span of 15 bases. The CDR3 spells CASSQAPTGRSDTQYF. In DNA, the CDR3 is TGCGCCAGCAGCCAAGCCCCAACAGGGCGTTCAGATACGCAGTATTTT.

This clonotype was counted many times. This CDR3 is CASSASGGNTEAFF. The DNA for the CDR3 is TGTGCCAGCAGTGCTTCGGGAGGGAACACTGAAGCTTTCTTT. The chain couples TRBV14 to TRBJ1-1; no definite D call. The CDR3 sequence is 14 residues long. Germline V gene data show CDR1 as SGHDN and CDR2 as FVKESK. The V end lost 6 bases, the J end lost 1 base, and 12 bases lay between the germline ends.

The CDR3 DNA follows: TGTGCCAGCAGTTCGGGACCCCCCGAGCAGTTCTTC. It translates to CASSSGPPEQFF. This chain connects TRBV12-3 or TRBV12-4 to TRBJ2-1; D tentatively fits TRBD1 or TRBD2 (5 bases each). Deletions cut 4 bases from V and 10 bases from J, with 11 bases between. The CDR3 spans 12 residues.

The chain uses TRBV7-9 and TRBJ1-1, with D perhaps TRBD1 (6 bases). The CDR3 sequence is 14 residues long. The V gene lost 8 bases and the J gene lost 3 bases, with 16 bases spanning the gap. Germline CDR1 reads SEHNR; CDR2 reads FQNEAQ (reference sequence). Here the CDR3 DNA reads TGTGCCAGCGTACAAGGGGGTCCCGACACTGAAGCTTTCTTT. Amino acids: CASVQGGPDTEAFF. Combining the CDR3 with reference TRBV7-9 and TRBJ1-1 gives the whole variable domain DTGVSQNPRHKITKRGQNVTFRCDPISEHNRLYWYRQTLGQGPEFLTYFQNEAQLEKSRLLSDRFSAERPKGSFSTLEIQRTEQGDSAMYLCASVQGGPDTEAFFGQGTRLTVV.

Only a few counts were recorded for this clonotype. The chain joins TRBV2 to TRBJ2-2, with D possibly being TRBD2 (5 bases). V gave up 2 bases and J gave up 0 bases, with 10 bases separating them. Germline assignment: CDR1 SNHLY and CDR2 FYNNEI. The CDR3 contains 16 residues. CDR3 bases: TGTGCCAGCAGTGAAACTTACGGGGCGAACACCGGGGAGCTGTTTTTT. It is translated as CASSETYGANTGELFF.

A single count supports this clonotype. The chain couples TRBV7-3 to TRBJ2-1, with D perhaps given as TRBD1 or TRBD2 (5 bases each). The CDR3 contains 17 residues. The V end was cut by 1 base, the J end by 0 bases, with 13 bases between. Looked up from germline, CDR1 is SGHTA and CDR2 is FQGTGA. The DNA of the CDR3 is TGTGCCAGCAGCTTAAAGGGGTGGGGGACCTCCTACAATGAGCAGTTCTTC. It translates to CASSLKGWGTSYNEQFF.

The chain combines TRBV25-1 with TRBJ2-5, with a tentative D call TRBD1 (6 bases). CDR1 is MGHDK, CDR2 SYGVNS, per germline. The V end lost 5 bases, the J end lost 4 bases, and 11 bases lay between the germline ends. The CDR3 has 13 amino acids. In DNA, the CDR3 is TGTGCCAGCAGTCCTGGGGGCCGAGAGACCCAGTACTTC. Translated: CASSPGGRETQYF.

This clonotype was counted a single time. This may be a read error, as it is one base from a much larger clone. The rearrangement uses TRBV25-1 and TRBJ2-2, with D uncertain. The CDR3 has 13 residues. V was shortened by 6 bases and J by 1 base, with 6 bases between the two germline ends. From germline, CDR1 is MGHDK and CDR2 SYGVNS. CDR3 bases: TGTGCCAGCAGACCAGGGAACACCGGGGAGCTGTTTTTT. Translation: CASRPGNTGELFF.

This chain connects TRBV4-1 to TRBJ2-5; D may match TRBD1 or TRBD2 (5 bases each). The CDR3 has 14 amino acids. V shed 4 bases and J shed 3 bases, with 12 bases lying between them. Germline V CDR1 and CDR2: MGHRA, YSYEKL. CDR3 protein: CASSLGTGKETQYF. The CDR3 DNA is TGCGCCAGCAGCCTGGGGACGGGTAAAGAGACCCAGTACTTC.